This TCR beta chain derives from a study of OX40 agonist ivuxolimab in advanced cancers. In the study overall: Patients were treated with intravenous ivuxolimab, dosed at 0.01 to 10 mg/kg and infused every 2 weeks.

Peripheral blood came from all dose cohorts at three timepoints. V lost 0 bases, J lost 2 bases, and 11 bases lay in between. From germline, CDR1 is MGHRA and CDR2 YSYEKL. The CDR3 is made up of 16 amino acids. Study conclusions and caveats: There were, on average, more expanded clones in CD8+ T cells than in CD4+.

Data came from immunoSEQ multiplex PCR; TCRdb stores just in-frame clones and leaves some out. The sample records approximately 56,000 clones, 75% to 90% being singletons. As for this clone: Its antigen is as yet unknown.

Sequences were derived from CD4+ or CD8+ T cells sorted from blood, sampled in a trial of the OX40 agonist ivuxolimab. The rearrangement links TRBV4-1 to TRBJ1-5, with D maybe TRBD1 (5 bases). This sequence was found in an adult with an advanced solid tumor such as melanoma, head and neck, liver or kidney cancer. CDR3 region: CASSQDPGVGNQPQHF. CDR3 in DNA: TGCGCCAGCAGCCAAGATCCGGGGGTTGGCAATCAGCCCCAGCATTTT.